This entry features one T cell receptor beta chain sequence. Sequenced by immunoSEQ multiplex PCR; TCRdb stores in-frame clones only, minus some. The repertoire holds roughly 2,300,000 clones, 85% to 95% seen once, with more than 0.35% in the top ten. Germline-derived CDR1 and CDR2 are KGHSH and LQKENI. V lost 5 bases, J lost 3 bases, and 10 bases lay in between. The CDR3 sequence is 13 residues long. The data stem from a study of shared clonotypes between healthy human individuals. J is TRBJ1-1 and V is TRBV18; possible D gene TRBD1, 5 bases. The material sequenced was naive CD4+ T cells from PBMCs. Subset denoted: CD45RA+ positively selected. This clonotype was obtained from a man aged 18 to 30 in good health. Some clones in this sample may be carry-over from other donors' samples. The CDR3 reads CASSSMGDTEAFF. The CDR3 DNA reads as TGTGCCAGCTCATCAATGGGGGACACTGAAGCTTTCTTT.